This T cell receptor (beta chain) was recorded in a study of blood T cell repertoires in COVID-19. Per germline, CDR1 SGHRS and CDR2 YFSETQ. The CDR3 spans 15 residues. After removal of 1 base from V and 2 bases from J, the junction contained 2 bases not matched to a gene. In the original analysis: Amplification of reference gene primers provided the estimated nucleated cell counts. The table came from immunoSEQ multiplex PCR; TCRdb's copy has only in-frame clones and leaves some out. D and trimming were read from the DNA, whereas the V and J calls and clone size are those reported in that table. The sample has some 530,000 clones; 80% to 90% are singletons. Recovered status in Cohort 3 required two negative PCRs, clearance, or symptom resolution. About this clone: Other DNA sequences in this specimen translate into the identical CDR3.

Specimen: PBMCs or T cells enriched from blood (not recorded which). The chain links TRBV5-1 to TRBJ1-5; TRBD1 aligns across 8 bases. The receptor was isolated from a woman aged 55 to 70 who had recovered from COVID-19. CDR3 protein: CASSLTGGGNQPQHF. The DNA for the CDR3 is TGCGCCAGCAGCTTGACAGGGGGAGGCAATCAGCCCCAGCATTTT.